Shown below are 3 T cell receptor beta chains from a single sample sequenced in a study of ipilimumab plus nivolumab after autologous stem cell transplantation. The protocol was immunoSEQ multiplex PCR, while the TCRdb copy is restricted to in-frame clones and leaves out a portion. The table records around 84,000 clones, 83% of them present only once. The specimen comprised PBMCs, sampled in a trial of ipilimumab plus nivolumab as post-transplant consolidation. These receptors all stem from a male donor with diffuse large B-cell lymphoma.

J is TRBJ2-5 and V is TRBV19; 10 nucleotides align to TRBD1. J gave up 5 bases and V 5 bases, and 14 bases lay outside the gene matches. Germline V gene data show CDR1 as LNHDA and CDR2 as SQIVND (reference sequence). The CDR3 is 17 residues long. In DNA form, the CDR3 reads TGTGCCAGTAGTGTTTTTCCCGGGACAGGGGTCGGGGAGACCCAGTACTTC. Protein sequence: CASSVFPGTGVGETQYF.

The V call is TRBV5-4, the J call TRBJ2-6; TRBD1 matches at 12 bases. V was clipped by 4 bases and J by 2 bases; unmatched bases: 4. Per germline, CDR1 SGHNT and CDR2 YYREEE (reference sequence). This CDR3 is built from 17 residues. CDR3 in DNA: TGTGCCAGCAGCGTGGGACAGGGGGCAACTGGGGCCAACGTCCTGACTTTC. This gives the protein CASSVGQGATGANVLTF.

The chain couples TRBV21-1 to TRBJ1-4. TRBV21-1 is classified as a pseudogene. This CDR3 spans 15 amino acids. The CDR3 coding sequence is TGTGCCAGCAGCAAAGAAGAGGGAGGGGATGAAAAACTGTTTTTT. Translation: CASSKEEGGDEKLFF.